These 20 T cell receptor beta chains were all obtained from the same sample, sequenced in a study of T cell responses to AZD1222 COVID-19 vaccine. Clones were sequenced by immunoSEQ multiplex PCR, and TCRdb holds only the in-frame ones, with some missing. The data show tens of thousands of clones, about nine tenths seen once. The sequenced sample was peripheral blood, obtained on day 0 of AZD1222 vaccination. Receptors were obtained from an adult in good health.

This sequence joins TRBV3-1 (or the pseudogene TRBV3-2) and TRBJ1-5; 8 bases are shared with TRBD1. The germline V gene has CDR1 LGHDT and CDR2 YNNKEL (reference sequence). The CDR3 totals 17 residues. V lost 4 bases and J lost 4; bases outside the gene matches: 12. CDR3 sequence reads: CASSLGQVSPKNQPQHF. In DNA form, the CDR3 reads TGTGCCAGCAGCCTGGGACAGGTCTCGCCAAAAAATCAGCCCCAGCATTTT.

In its sample, this clone was seen a few times. J is TRBJ1-2 and V is TRBV29-1, with 8 bases fitting TRBD1. Germline V gene sequence: CDR1 SQVTM, CDR2 ANQGSEA. The CDR3 has 12 amino acids. V gave up 6 bases and J gave up 4 bases; unmatched junction bases: 4. The CDR3 region has the DNA TGCAGCGTAGCCGGGACAGGCTATGGCTACACCTTC. Encoded protein: CSVAGTGYGYTF.

This chain joins TRBV6-5 and TRBJ2-3, with D perhaps matching TRBD2 (5 bases). Trimming shortened V by 6 bases and J by 2 bases, and 15 bases separated the two germline ends. The CDR3 is 15 amino acids. The germline gives CDR1 MNHEY, CDR2 SVGAGI. CDR3 bases: TGTGCCAGCAGGGATACTAGGCGTCCCACAGATACGCAGTATTTT. As protein: CASRDTRRPTDTQYF.

The chain couples TRBV4-2 to TRBJ1-4; 8 bases are shared with TRBD1. CDR1 LGHNA and CDR2 YNFKEQ come from the germline V gene. V lost 4 bases to trimming and J lost 7 bases; unmatched junction nucleotides: 14. The CDR3 contains 17 residues. CDR3 in amino acids: CASSPSSRGTGGEKLFF. CDR3 bases: TGTGCCAGCAGCCCCTCCAGCCGGGGCACAGGGGGTGAAAAACTGTTTTTT.

The CDR3 loop reads CASSEVGYNEQFF. As DNA, the CDR3 is TGTGCCAGCAGTGAGGTGGGCTACAATGAGCAGTTCTTC. The chain couples TRBV6-1 to TRBJ2-1, with D unclear. Trimming took off 3 bases at V and 3 bases at J, with 6 bases between the two ends. From germline, CDR1 is MNHNS and CDR2 SASEGT. There are 13 residues in the CDR3.

The gene calls are TRBV28 and TRBJ2-7; possibly TRBD2 for D (5 bases). Trimming stripped 5 bases from V and 6 bases from J, with 20 bases between. Germline V gives CDR1 MDHEN, CDR2 SYDVKM. CDR3 length: 15 amino acids. The CDR3 bases are TGTGCCAGCAGTCCTACTCGTCGGGGATTACTCGAGCAGTACTTC. Translation gives CASSPTRRGLLEQYF.

This clone was counted between two and nine times. The chain combines TRBV7-9 with TRBJ2-6, with a weak D call TRBD1 (6 bases). V was shortened by 6 bases and J by 3 bases, with 15 bases between the two germline ends. Germline V CDR1 and CDR2: SEHNR, FQNEAQ (reference sequence). The CDR3 contains 16 residues. For the CDR3, the DNA is TGTGCCAGCAGATCTACAGGGTCAATTGGGGCCAACGTCCTGACTTTC. Its protein product is CASRSTGSIGANVLTF.

This sequence joins TRBV3-1 (or the pseudogene TRBV3-2) and TRBJ1-2; no definite D call. Germline lookup yields CDR1 LGHDT and CDR2 YNNKEL (reference sequence). This CDR3 comprises 13 residues. Deletions cut 0 bases from V and 5 bases from J, with 7 bases between. DNA of the CDR3: TGTGCCAGCAGCCAAGATGGAACGTATGGCTACACCTTC. This encodes CASSQDGTYGYTF.

The V call is TRBV7-2, the J call TRBJ2-2, with 8 bases that match TRBD2. Germline CDR1 and CDR2: SGHTA and FQGNSA. The junction had 9 bases not matched to a gene; V was cut back by 3 bases and J by 6 bases. The CDR3 has 16 residues. The chain's CDR3 is CASSFLRGARAGELFF. CDR3 nucleotides: TGTGCCAGCAGCTTTTTGCGGGGGGCCCGGGCCGGGGAGCTGTTTTTT.

The chain is built from TRBV6-5 and TRBJ1-6, with D uncertain. The V end was cut by 5 bases, the J end by 6 bases, with 14 bases between. The CDR3 loop spans 15 amino acids. Germline values: CDR1 MNHEY, CDR2 SVGAGI. DNA of the CDR3: TGTGCCAGCAGTCGAACCCCGATGAGTAATTCACCCCTCCACTTT. Protein: CASSRTPMSNSPLHF.

The rearrangement uses TRBV15 and TRBJ2-7; possible D gene TRBD1, 6 bases. V dropped 0 bases and J dropped 7 bases, with 13 bases sitting between them. This CDR3 contains 14 residues. Germline V gene sequence: CDR1 LNHNV, CDR2 YYDKDF (reference sequence). CDR3 residues: CATSRDQGPEEQYF. DNA for the CDR3: TGTGCCACCAGCAGAGATCAGGGGCCAGAGGAGCAGTACTTC.

This clone appeared a few times. The chain has TRBV3-1 (or the pseudogene TRBV3-2) and TRBJ1-6, with D possibly being TRBD1 (6 bases). Deletions cut 1 base from V and 6 bases from J, with 10 bases between. CDR3 length: 15 amino acids. The germline gives CDR1 LGHDT, CDR2 YNNKEL (reference sequence). CDR3 amino acids: CASSQAGARNSPLHF. The CDR3 nucleotides read TGTGCCAGCAGCCAAGCGGGGGCGCGTAATTCACCCCTCCACTTT.

The rearrangement uses TRBV6-1 and TRBJ1-2; tentatively, D is TRBD1 (5 bases). This CDR3 contains 13 residues. Germline values: CDR1 MNHNS, CDR2 SASEGT. V was shortened by 3 bases and J by 6 bases, with 11 bases between the two germline ends. CDR3 protein: CASSEWGGDGYTF. The DNA for the CDR3 is TGTGCCAGCAGTGAGTGGGGGGGAGATGGCTACACCTTC.

V is TRBV19 and J is TRBJ1-5, with a possible D match to TRBD1 (5 bases). The V and J ends lost 6 bases and 9 bases respectively, with 24 bases between them. CDR3 length: 16 amino acids. The germline CDR1 and CDR2 sequences are LNHDA and SQIVND (reference sequence). CDR3 DNA: TGTGCCAGTAGCCCAGTGGGGCAGGGAGGTTCCTCGCCCCAGCATTTT. This sequence encodes CASSPVGQGGSSPQHF.

The rearrangement links TRBV10-3 to TRBJ1-6; weak D call: TRBD1 (5 bases). Looked up from germline, CDR1 is ENHRY and CDR2 is SYGVKD. The germline V and J ends were trimmed by 6 bases and 5 bases, with 14 bases remaining between them. This CDR3 comprises 15 residues. This CDR3 is CAIRGRDGHNSPLHF. The CDR3 bases are TGTGCCATCAGAGGACGGGACGGACATAATTCACCCCTCCACTTT.

The rearrangement joins TRBV12-3 or TRBV12-4 to TRBJ1-1; D remains unclear. This CDR3 region has 13 residues. V lost 3 bases, J lost 5 bases, and 10 bases lay in between. CDR3 in amino acids: CASSFQLGTEAFF. CDR3 sequence (DNA): TGTGCCAGCAGTTTTCAACTTGGGACTGAAGCTTTCTTT.

This sequence joins TRBV27 and TRBJ1-5; no reliable D call. The CDR3 spans 14 residues. The germline V gene encodes CDR1 MNHEY and CDR2 SMNVEV (reference sequence). V dropped 1 base and J dropped 3 bases, with 7 bases sitting between them. CDR3 coding DNA: TGTGCCAGCAGTTTATTAGGTGTCAATCAGCCCCAGCATTTT. It codes for CASSLLGVNQPQHF.

The rearrangement joins TRBV18 to TRBJ2-5; TRBD2 matches 11 bases. This CDR3 is built from 15 residues. The V and J ends lost 6 bases and 5 bases, in that order; junction bases with no gene match: 8. Germline V gene sequence: CDR1 KGHSH, CDR2 LQKENI. Here the CDR3 DNA reads TGTGCCAGCTCCCGTAGCGGGGGGGCGATGGAGACCCAGTACTTC. It yields the protein CASSRSGGAMETQYF.

This chain links TRBV6-5 with TRBJ1-5; TRBD1 agrees at 7 bases. The CDR3 consists of 15 residues. Losses at the gene ends were 2 bases for V and 7 bases for J; bases not matched to a gene: 8. Germline lookup yields CDR1 MNHEY and CDR2 SVGAGI. The CDR3 spells CASSYGTGAGQPQHF. The CDR3 nucleotides are TGTGCCAGCAGTTACGGCACAGGGGCAGGGCAGCCCCAGCATTTT.

This chain links TRBV10-3 with TRBJ1-5, with 9 bases that match TRBD1. J lost 4 bases, V lost 3 bases, and 4 bases had no gene match. Germline V lookup: CDR1 ENHRY, CDR2 SYGVKD. The CDR3 extends over 15 amino acids. This CDR3 is CAISDDRGTNQPQHF. For the CDR3, the DNA is TGTGCCATCAGTGACGACAGGGGGACAAATCAGCCCCAGCATTTT.